These T cell receptor beta chains were read from a single sample in a study of cytomegalovirus exposure and HLA in healthy donors. Assay used: immunoSEQ multiplex PCR; TCRdb lists only in-frame clones, some missing. The sample lists around 170,000 clones, 81% seen once, with 3.8% in the top ten. Sequencing used PBMCs. These receptors were obtained from a man in his forties or fifties in good health and CMV-seronegative. CDR3s include the opening cysteine and the closing phenylalanine or tryptophan. D genes are given only for firm matches. Size tells how often a clone was seen (once, few, many) or the class of an expanded clone, and some rows leave it out.

size	J	D	V	DNA	CDR3
-	TRBJ2-7	TRBD1	TRBV27	TGTGCCAGCAGTCGAGGTCTAGACAGGGTTGGGGAGCAGTACTTC	CASSRGLDRVGEQYF
-	TRBJ2-3	-	TRBV27	TGTGCCAGCAGTCTATATGGGGTGGGGGCCACAGATACGCAGTATTTT	CASSLYGVGATDTQYF
-	TRBJ2-1	TRBD2	TRBV9	TGTGCCAGCAGCGTAGGGGCTAGCGGGGGGGTCAGTGAGCAGTTCTTC	CASSVGASGGVSEQFF
-	TRBJ1-1	-	TRBV7-3	TGTGCCAGCAGCAAGGACACGAACACTGAAGCTTTCTTT	CASSKDTNTEAFF
-	TRBJ2-1	-	TRBV2	TGTGCCAGCAACCTCGGACTTTCTAAGGCCGATGAGCAGTTCTTC	CASNLGLSKADEQFF
-	TRBJ1-4	TRBD1	TRBV27	TGTGCCAGCAATCCCGGGACAGGGGGCGAAACTGAAAAACTGTTTTTT	CASNPGTGGETEKLFF
once	TRBJ1-2	TRBD1	TRBV6-5	TGTGCCAGCAGTTACTCTCCAGGGGGCGGTCATGGCTACACCTTC	CASSYSPGGGHGYTF
-	TRBJ2-5	-	TRBV7-2	TGTGCCAGCAGCTTAGGGGGCCGTCGAAGTTTCTTGGTCCAAGAGACCCAGTACTTC	CASSLGGRRSFLVQETQYF
-	TRBJ1-1	-	TRBV7-3	TGTGCCAGCAGATCGGGAGAAATGAACACTGAAGCTTTCTTT	CASRSGEMNTEAFF
-	TRBJ1-1	-	TRBV30	TGTGCCGGTAATGACGGGGGGGGTTGGAACACTGAAGCTTTCTTT	CAGNDGGGWNTEAFF
-	TRBJ1-1	-	TRBV27	TGTGCCAGCAGTTTAACGGCAGGGAGGGGAACTGAAGCTTTCTTT	CASSLTAGRGTEAFF
-	TRBJ2-5	-	TRBV7-8	TGTGCCAGCACCCCCGGGTGGGGCGGCCAAGAGACCCAGTACTTC	CASTPGWGGQETQYF
-	TRBJ1-1	TRBD1	TRBV6-5	TGTGCCAGCAGACAGGGGACTGAAGCTTTCTTT	CASRQGTEAFF
-	TRBJ2-7	TRBD1	TRBV7-2	TGTGCCGAACAACCGGGGACAGGGATCTGCGAGCAGTACTTC	CAEQPGTGICEQYF
-	TRBJ2-3	TRBD1	TRBV5-1	TGCGCCAGCAGGACGGGGACAGGTCTATCCACAGATACGCAGTATTTT	CASRTGTGLSTDTQYF
-	TRBJ2-4	-	TRBV5-6	TGTGCCAGCAGCGACTCTACCAAAAACATTCAGTACTTC	CASSDSTKNIQYF
-	TRBJ2-1	TRBD2	TRBV11-1	TGTGCCAGCAGCTGGACTAGCGGGGGTTACAATGAGCAGTTCTTC	CASSWTSGGYNEQFF
-	TRBJ1-2	-	TRBV5-4	TGTGCCAGCAGCTTGGCCCCCGGGAGGAACTATGGCTACACCTTC	CASSLAPGRNYGYTF
-	TRBJ2-3	-	TRBV4-3	TGCGCCAGCAGCCAAGGGCGGCAAAGCACAGATACGCAGTATTTT	CASSQGRQSTDTQYF
-	TRBJ1-6	-	TRBV5-1	TGCGCCAGCAGCTTGGATTCCCCGGAGGATTCACCCCTCCACTTT	CASSLDSPEDSPLHF
once	TRBJ2-7	-	TRBV5-4	TGTGCCAGCAGCTTACGCGTCTCCAGGAAGTCCTCCTACGAGCAGTACTTC	CASSLRVSRKSSYEQYF
-	TRBJ2-6	-	TRBV7-9	TGTGCCAGCAGGATGAGCGTCTCTGGGGCCAACGTCCTGACTTTC	CASRMSVSGANVLTF
-	TRBJ2-7	TRBD2	TRBV6-1	TGTGCCACCTCTAGGACGGGGGGCTACGAGCAGTACTTC	CATSRTGGYEQYF
-	TRBJ2-5	TRBD1	TRBV2	TGTGCCAGCAGCGGACAGGGTCAAGAGACCCAGTACTTC	CASSGQGQETQYF
once	TRBJ2-7	-	TRBV6-5	TGTGCCAGCAGTTACCGTTTTTCCCACGAGCAGTACTTC	CASSYRFSHEQYF
-	TRBJ2-5	-	TRBV29-1	TGCAGCGTTGGAGAAGAGACCCAGTACTTC	CSVGEETQYF
-	TRBJ2-3	-	TRBV11-2	TGTGCCAGCACCCGGGTTAGGCCCCGTGGAACAGATACGCAGTATTTT	CASTRVRPRGTDTQYF
-	TRBJ1-2	TRBD1	TRBV19	TGTGCCAGTAGTAACAGGGGAAGTAGTGGCTACACCTTC	CASSNRGSSGYTF
-	TRBJ1-1	TRBD1	TRBV14	TGTGCCAGCAGCCAAGAAGACAGGGGAAACACTGAAGCTTTCTTT	CASSQEDRGNTEAFF
-	TRBJ2-2	TRBD1	TRBV29-1	TGCAGCGCCTCACAGGGGGGATACACCGGGGAGCTGTTTTTT	CSASQGGYTGELFF
-	TRBJ1-5	-	TRBV5-5	TGTGCCAGCAGCTTTTATCCGGATCAGCCCCAGCATTTT	CASSFYPDQPQHF
-	TRBJ2-5	TRBD2	TRBV5-8	TGTGCCAGCAGCTCACTCGGACTAGCGGGGAGAAGGGAGACCCAGTACTTC	CASSSLGLAGRRETQYF
-	TRBJ2-7	TRBD1	TRBV2	TGTGCCAGCAGTGAACCCGACAGGGGCTACGAGCAGTACTTC	CASSEPDRGYEQYF
-	TRBJ2-7	-	TRBV7-2	TGTGCCAGCAGCTTAGTGTGGGGGCAGGGCGAGCAGTACTTC	CASSLVWGQGEQYF
once	TRBJ2-6	TRBD1	TRBV27	TGTGCCAGCAGTTTACGGACAGGAACTGGGGCCAACGTCCTGACTTTC	CASSLRTGTGANVLTF
-	TRBJ1-1	-	TRBV7-2	TGTGCCAGCAGCTACGGGGGAGGCAGGGTGGGCACTGAAGCTTTCTTT	CASSYGGGRVGTEAFF
once	TRBJ1-2	-	TRBV27	TGTGCCAGCAGCCCTACCCCCATCTATGGCTACACCTTC	CASSPTPIYGYTF
-	TRBJ2-2	-	TRBV30	TGTGCCTGGAGTGCCGACAGTTTCGGGGAGCTGTTTTTT	CAWSADSFGELFF
-	TRBJ2-3	-	TRBV30	TGTGCCTGGAGTGGGGAGGGGGGGTTCGCGGGGCCGCAGTATTTT	CAWSGEGGFAGPQYF
-	TRBJ2-2	TRBD2	TRBV4-1	TGCGCCAGCAGCCAAGCCGGGACTACTGTCACCGGGGAGCTGTTTTTT	CASSQAGTTVTGELFF
once	TRBJ1-1	-	TRBV7-8	TGTGCCAGCAGCCGGGGGAACACTGAAGCTTTCTTT	CASSRGNTEAFF
-	TRBJ2-2	-	TRBV2	TGTGCCAGCAGTGGGGGGGCCGGGGAGCTGTTTTTT	CASSGGAGELFF
-	TRBJ1-2	-	TRBV9	TGTGCCAGCAGCGTATTGGGGCCAACAACCCCCCTCTATGGCTACACCTTC	CASSVLGPTTPLYGYTF
-	TRBJ2-1	TRBD2	TRBV5-4	TGTGCCAGCAGCTTGATCTCCTCGCTAGCGGGGGTCTACAATGAGCAGTTCTTC	CASSLISSLAGVYNEQFF
-	TRBJ2-1	-	TRBV5-1	TGCGCCAGCAGCTTGGATGGTCTGCGGAGGGGTCGCTACAATGAGCAGTTCTTC	CASSLDGLRRGRYNEQFF
few	TRBJ1-4	-	TRBV6-6	TGTGCCAGCACTTGGGGAGGGGCAACTAATGAAAAACTGTTTTTT	CASTWGGATNEKLFF
-	TRBJ2-7	-	TRBV6-5	TGTGCCAGCAGTTACTCGTTGTCGGGGGAATCGGGCGAGCAGTACTTC	CASSYSLSGESGEQYF
-	TRBJ1-1	-	TRBV7-2	TGTGCCAGGGATCCGACAGGACTGAACACTGAAGCTTTCTTT	CARDPTGLNTEAFF
-	TRBJ2-5	-	TRBV5-5	TGTGCCAGCAGTTGGACATCTCAAGAGACCCAGTACTTC	CASSWTSQETQYF
-	TRBJ1-2	-	TRBV6-1	TGTGCCAGCAGTGAACGGGTAGGATCCTATGGCTACACCTTC	CASSERVGSYGYTF
-	TRBJ1-2	TRBD1	TRBV9	TGTGCCAGCAGCGTTCGACAGGGGGAAGATAAGTTTGGCTACACCTTC	CASSVRQGEDKFGYTF
-	TRBJ2-3	-	TRBV19	TGTGCCAGTAGTTTGGGCAGGGGCGGCACAGATACGCAGTATTTT	CASSLGRGGTDTQYF
-	TRBJ2-5	TRBD1	TRBV30	TGTGCCTGGAATCAGGGGGTAAGAGAGACCCAGTACTTC	CAWNQGVRETQYF
-	TRBJ1-2	-	TRBV9	TGTGCCAGCAGCACGGGGGAGGACCCTAACTATGGCTACACCTTC	CASSTGEDPNYGYTF
-	TRBJ1-6	-	TRBV6-5	TGTGCCAGCAGTTACTCCACAGGTTTCAATTCACCCCTCCACTTT	CASSYSTGFNSPLHF
-	TRBJ1-6	-	TRBV4-3	TGCGCCAGCAGCCAAGATATGATCGGGGTCTATAATTCACCCCTCCACTTT	CASSQDMIGVYNSPLHF
few	TRBJ2-7	-	TRBV6-4	TGTGCCAGCAGTTACTCTGCGGGGAATCACTACGAGCAGTACTTC	CASSYSAGNHYEQYF
few	TRBJ1-2	TRBD1	TRBV7-9	TGTGCCAGCAGCTCTGGGACAGGGGGAGTCTATGGCTACACCTTC	CASSSGTGGVYGYTF